Sequencing of this TCR beta chain was carried out in a study of untreated major depressive disorder. V was clipped by 10 bases and J by 6 bases, with 15 bases between them. This CDR3 contains 12 residues. CDR1 MNHNY and CDR2 SVGAGI come from the germline V gene (reference sequence). Repertoires were generated with immunoSEQ multiplex PCR, while TCRdb's copy carries only in-frame clones and drops some. The table lists 20,000 to 25,000 clones, roughly 89% of them singletons. Study results and limitations: TRBV05-01 (Vbeta 5.1) usage was higher in CD4+ T cells of depressed patients than controls. The small study sample limits how generally findings apply.

This clone appeared a single time. Its antigen is undetermined. The genes are TRBV6-6 and TRBJ1-2; tentatively, D is TRBD1 (6 bases). Sample: CD4+ T cells from PBMCs. The clonotype was recovered from a woman aged 40-49 years in good health. The CDR3 sequence: CATELGADGYTF. For the CDR3, the DNA is TGTGCCACCGAGTTGGGGGCTGATGGCTACACCTTC.